This passage covers 29 T cell receptor beta chains from one sample sequenced in a study of siplizumab effects on memory and regulatory T cells. No antigen has been assigned to these receptors. Coculturing was carried out on the mixed lymphocyte reaction cells. It lasted 6 days and was done at 37°C. Some clones are missing from TCRdb's copy, which holds only in-frame ones; the method was immunoSEQ multiplex PCR. The sample carries roughly 14,000 clones, almost 50% recorded once. Sequencing was carried out using CFSE-low (dividing) CD4+ T cells sorted from an allogeneic mixed lymphocyte reaction. The receptors come from a human donor in good health; the cells came from an allogeneic mixed lymphocyte reaction.

The chain employs TRBV18 and TRBJ1-2; a possible D gene is TRBD1 (5 bases). Germline CDR1 and CDR2: KGHSH and LQKENI. This CDR3 has 13 residues. The ends were cut back, 2 bases at V and 3 bases at J, with 7 bases in the middle. In DNA form, the CDR3 reads TGTGCCAGCTCACCAGGGACCGACTATGGCTACACCTTC. Protein sequence: CASSPGTDYGYTF.

The chain recombines TRBV4-2 with TRBJ1-3, with TRBD1 as a possible D gene (6 bases). The CDR3 is made up of 15 amino acids. The ends were cut back, 3 bases at V and 1 base at J, with 10 bases in the middle. Germline values: CDR1 LGHNA, CDR2 YNFKEQ. The CDR3 sequence: CASSQAQGSGNTIYF. For the CDR3, the DNA is TGTGCCAGCAGCCAGGCACAGGGTTCTGGAAACACCATATATTTT.

The chain links TRBV5-1 to TRBJ1-3; D uncertain. The CDR3 consists of 15 residues. The V gene's germline CDR1 is SGHRS and CDR2 YFSETQ. Between the trimmed V and J ends, which lost 7 bases and 0 bases, there was a span of 14 bases. The CDR3 region has the DNA TGCGCCAGCGGCCTCTCGGGCCTCTCTGGAAACACCATATATTTT. It specifies CASGLSGLSGNTIYF.

The chain has TRBV6-1 and TRBJ2-6; D may be TRBD2 (6 bases). The germline V gene has CDR1 MNHNS and CDR2 SASEGT. V was shortened by 2 bases and J by 1 base, with 9 bases between the two germline ends. The CDR3 runs 16 residues. The CDR3 bases are TGTGCCAGCAGTGAACAGGGAGGATCTGGGGCCAACGTCCTGACTTTC. It is translated as CASSEQGGSGANVLTF.

In its sample, this clone was seen once. The chain joins TRBV7-9 to TRBJ1-6; D uncertain. V was clipped by 0 bases and J by 4 bases, with 1 base between them. CDR3 length equals 13 residues. Germline values: CDR1 SEHNR, CDR2 FQNEAQ (reference sequence). The CDR3 reads CASSLAYNSPLHF. DNA of the CDR3: TGTGCCAGCAGCTTAGCGTATAATTCACCCCTCCACTTT. Complete variable domain (other parts from reference TRBV7-9 and TRBJ1-6): DTGVSQNPRHKITKRGQNVTFRCDPISEHNRLYWYRQTLGQGPEFLTYFQNEAQLEKSRLLSDRFSAERPKGSFSTLEIQRTEQGDSAMYLCASSLAYNSPLHFGNGTRLTVT.

This clone was seen only a few times. This sequence joins TRBV5-1 and TRBJ1-1, with D maybe TRBD1 (5 bases). There are 13 residues in the CDR3. CDR1 and CDR2 (germline): SGHRS, YFSETQ. V was cut by 3 bases and J by 1 base, with 7 bases left in between. The CDR3 region is CASSSTENTEAFF. The CDR3 region has the DNA TGCGCCAGCAGCTCGACAGAGAACACTGAAGCTTTCTTT. The full variable domain, rest sourced from reference TRBV5-1 and TRBJ1-1, is KAGVTQTPRYLIKTRGQQVTLSCSPISGHRSVSWYQQTPGQGLQFLFEYFSETQRNKGNFPGRFSGRQFSNSRSEMNVSTLELGDSALYLCASSSTENTEAFFGQGTRLTVV.

Relative to its sample, this clone is medium-sized. This rearrangement joins TRBV29-1 to TRBJ1-1; perhaps TRBD1 as D (5 bases). Looked up from germline, CDR1 is SQVTM and CDR2 is ANQGSEA. The CDR3 runs 13 residues. V shed 3 bases and J shed 5 bases, with 13 bases lying between them. CDR3 DNA: TGCAGCGTTGACATGGACATAGGGACTGAAGCTTTCTTT. Translated: CSVDMDIGTEAFF.

The chain joins TRBV7-8 to TRBJ1-2, with TRBD1 matching 7 bases. V shed 4 bases and J 4 bases; nucleotides not matched to a gene: 3. The CDR3 is 13 residues long. Germline V CDR1 and CDR2: SGHVS, FQNEAQ. For the CDR3, the DNA is TGTGCCAGCAGCTCCAGGGGGGGCTATGGCTACACCTTC. Amino acids: CASSSRGGYGYTF. Full variable domain (missing parts from reference TRBV7-8 and TRBJ1-2): GAGVSQSPRYKVAKRGQDVALRCDPISGHVSLFWYQQALGQGPEFLTYFQNEAQLDKSGLPSDRFFAERPEGSVSTLKIQRTQQEDSAVYLCASSSRGGYGYTFGSGTRLTVV.

This clone occurred once. This rearrangement joins TRBV11-3 to TRBJ2-7; 7 bases agree with TRBD1. The junction had 3 bases not matched to a gene; V was cut back by 4 bases and J by 3 bases. Germline V CDR1 and CDR2: SGHNT, YENEEA. There are 13 residues in the CDR3. CDR3 bases: TGTGCCAGCAGCTCCAGGGACAGCTACGAGCAGTACTTC. Its protein is CASSSRDSYEQYF. Based on the CDR3 plus reference TRBV11-3 and TRBJ2-7, the full variable domain is EAGVVQSPRYKIIEKKQPVAFWCNPISGHNTLYWYLQNLGQGPELLIRYENEEAVDDSQLPKDRFSAERLKGVDSTLKIQPAELGDSAVYLCASSSRDSYEQYFGPGTRLTVT.

The chain is built from TRBV6-1 and TRBJ1-3; D unresolved. V was shortened by 1 base and J by 3 bases, with 10 bases between the two germline ends. Germline values: CDR1 MNHNS, CDR2 SASEGT. CDR3 size: 15 residues. The CDR3 sequence: CASSEDRTGGNTIYF. Written as DNA, the CDR3 is TGTGCCAGCAGTGAAGACCGGACGGGTGGAAACACCATATATTTT.

This clone was detected only a few times. The J gene is TRBJ1-5, the V gene TRBV18; 11 bases match TRBD1. The CDR3 has 15 residues. V dropped 5 bases and J dropped 5; count of bases not matched to a gene: 5. The germline V gene has CDR1 KGHSH and CDR2 LQKENI. The CDR3 here is CASSSDRGPHQPQHF. The CDR3 DNA is TGTGCCAGCTCATCGGACAGGGGGCCCCATCAGCCCCAGCATTTT.

This chain connects TRBV19 to TRBJ2-3; TRBD2 matches at 9 bases. The V gene's germline CDR1 is LNHDA and CDR2 SQIVND (reference sequence). The CDR3 length is 14 residues. The V gene end was trimmed by 3 bases and the J gene end by 9 bases; junction bases not matched to a gene: 7. CDR3 sequence: CASSIPRLADTQYF. The CDR3 DNA sequence: TGTGCCAGTAGTATCCCAAGACTAGCGGACACGCAGTATTTT. The entire variable domain, with the rest obtained from reference TRBV19 and TRBJ2-3, is as follows: DGGITQSPKYLFRKEGQNVTLSCEQNLNHDAMYWYRQDPGQGLRLIYYSQIVNDFQKGDIAEGYSVSREKKESFPLTVTSAQKNPTAFYLCASSIPRLADTQYFGPGTRLTVL.

V and J are TRBV5-6 and TRBJ2-3; TRBD2 is a possible D gene (5 bases). CDR1 SGHDT and CDR2 YYEEEE come from the germline V gene. The CDR3 has 17 amino acids. V lost 0 bases to trimming and J lost 6 bases, with 20 bases between them. CDR3: CASSLVRRVGISDTQYF. The CDR3 region has the DNA TGTGCCAGCAGCTTGGTTCGGCGGGTGGGAATCTCGGATACGCAGTATTTT.

The chain employs TRBV18 and TRBJ2-1; perhaps TRBD1 as D (5 bases). There are 14 residues in the CDR3. CDR1 is KGHSH, CDR2 LQKENI, per germline. V gave up 1 base and J gave up 7 bases, with 11 bases separating them. The CDR3 DNA follows: TGTGCCAGCTCACCACAGTGGCAGGGTAATGAGCAGTTCTTC. As protein: CASSPQWQGNEQFF.

The chain is built from TRBV15 and TRBJ1-4; D gene unclear. Germline V CDR1 and CDR2: LNHNV, YYDKDF (reference sequence). The CDR3 loop spans 14 amino acids. With 0 bases removed from V and 8 bases from J, the gap between germline ends came to 10 bases. CDR3 in amino acids: CATSRDHTEEKLFF. CDR3 DNA sequence: TGTGCCACCAGCAGAGACCACACGGAAGAAAAACTGTTTTTT.

This clone is deemed medium-sized (0.01 to 0.1%). This sequence joins TRBV7-9 and TRBJ2-2; possibly TRBD1 or TRBD2 for D (5 bases each). The germline V gene has CDR1 SEHNR and CDR2 FQNEAQ (reference sequence). This CDR3 is built from 15 residues. Between the trimmed V and J ends, which lost 1 base and 7 bases, there was a span of 13 bases. CDR3 bases: TGTGCCAGCAGCTTAGATAGTGGGACGGGCGGGGAGCTGTTTTTT. It codes for CASSLDSGTGGELFF.

This clone has just a few counts. This chain links TRBV19 with TRBJ2-5; tentatively, D is TRBD2 (5 bases). Germline V gene data show CDR1 as LNHDA and CDR2 as SQIVND (reference sequence). This CDR3 is 13 amino acids long. V dropped 5 bases and J dropped 4 bases, with 11 bases sitting between them. CDR3 nucleotide sequence: TGTGCCAGTAGTCCACCCGGGGTAGAGACCCAGTACTTC. It yields the protein CASSPPGVETQYF.

This clone is medium-sized. V gene TRBV9 combines with J gene TRBJ1-2; TRBD1 is a possible D gene (5 bases). The CDR3 runs 13 residues. The germline gives CDR1 SGDLS, CDR2 YYNGEE. V gave up 2 bases and J gave up 2 bases, with 7 bases separating them. CDR3 DNA: TGTGCCAGCAGCGTTGGGGGGAACTATGGCTACACCTTC. It is translated as CASSVGGNYGYTF. Variable domain in full (rest from reference TRBV9 and TRBJ1-2): DSGVTQTPKHLITATGQRVTLRCSPRSGDLSVYWYQQSLDQGLQFLIQYYNGEERAKGNILERFSAQQFPDLHSELNLSSLELGDSALYFCASSVGGNYGYTFGSGTRLTVV.

This clone occurred a few times. The chain links TRBV7-9 to TRBJ1-1; TRBD1 agrees at 10 bases. The CDR3 is 14 residues long. Germline loops: CDR1 SEHNR, CDR2 FQNEAQ (reference sequence). Losses at the gene ends were 7 bases for V and 3 bases for J; bases not matched to a gene: 5. The DNA for the CDR3 is TGTGCCAGCACCTCCGGACAGGGGGACACTGAAGCTTTCTTT. Protein product: CASTSGQGDTEAFF.

The chain uses TRBV4-3 and TRBJ1-5; TRBD1 matches 11 bases. Germline assignment: CDR1 LGHNA and CDR2 YSLEER. Germline trimming cut 3 bases from V and 6 bases from J; bases unmatched to any gene: 4. The CDR3 totals 15 residues. This CDR3 reads CASSQDRGRFQPQHF. As DNA, the CDR3 is TGCGCCAGCAGCCAGGACAGGGGGCGTTTTCAGCCCCAGCATTTT.

This clone was detected a few times. The J gene is TRBJ2-7, the V gene TRBV7-2, with D maybe TRBD2 (5 bases). Germline lookup yields CDR1 SGHTA and CDR2 FQGNSA. Deletions cut 1 base from V and 7 bases from J, with 11 bases between. The CDR3 totals 13 residues. This CDR3 is CASSLERRGEQYF. The CDR3 nucleotides are TGTGCCAGCAGCTTAGAGAGGCGAGGGGAGCAGTACTTC.

The chain carries TRBV18 and TRBJ1-1; 7 bases agree with TRBD1. The V gene end was trimmed by 3 bases and the J gene end by 8 bases; junction bases not matched to a gene: 6. The CDR3 covers 13 residues. Looked up from germline, CDR1 is KGHSH and CDR2 is LQKENI. CDR3 DNA sequence: TGTGCCAGCTCACCGCGACAGGGCGGGGAAGCTTTCTTT. Translating it yields CASSPRQGGEAFF.

This chain joins TRBV30 and TRBJ1-1; D call uncertain. The CDR3 loop spans 9 amino acids. With 4 bases removed from V and 8 bases from J, the gap between germline ends came to 5 bases. Germline loops: CDR1 GTSNPN, CDR2 SVGIG (reference sequence). In nucleotides, the CDR3 is TGTGCCTGGAAAACAGAAGCTTTCTTT. This translates into CAWKTEAFF.

The sample holds a few counts of this clone. The chain carries TRBV19 and TRBJ2-1; D is possibly TRBD1 (6 bases). Trimming removed 3 bases from V and 10 bases from J, with 13 bases in between. The germline gives CDR1 LNHDA, CDR2 SQIVND (reference sequence). The CDR3 length is 13 residues. As DNA, the CDR3 is TGTGCCAGTAGTATTAGGGGGACATTCGAGCAGTTCTTC. This encodes CASSIRGTFEQFF.

The chain carries TRBV4-1 and TRBJ1-1, with a tentative D call TRBD1 (6 bases). Per germline, CDR1 MGHRA and CDR2 YSYEKL. V was trimmed by 1 base and J by 4 bases, leaving 19 bases between them. The CDR3 sequence is 17 residues long. The CDR3, as DNA: TGCGCCAGCAGCCAAGTGAGGGGGTTGGGGTGGGGCACTGAAGCTTTCTTT. This codes for CASSQVRGLGWGTEAFF.

This clone came up a few times. The chain is built from TRBV19 and TRBJ2-2; possibly TRBD2 for D (7 bases). CDR3 length: 16 amino acids. Germline CDR1 reads LNHDA; CDR2 reads SQIVND (reference sequence). V lost 10 bases and J 5 bases, leaving 23 bases between the germline ends. This CDR3 reads CATRKERGGLTGELFF. CDR3 bases: TGTGCCACCCGAAAGGAGAGGGGGGGGCTGACCGGGGAGCTGTTTTTT.

This chain joins TRBV2 and TRBJ2-3; 12 bases map to TRBD2. Germline lookup yields CDR1 SNHLY and CDR2 FYNNEI. The V gene end was trimmed by 5 bases and the J gene end by 10 bases; junction bases not matched to a gene: 13. This CDR3 contains 16 residues. CDR3 coding DNA: TGTGCCAGCAGTCCTCTAGCGGGAGGGGGGAAGTGGGCGCAGTATTTT. It is translated as CASSPLAGGGKWAQYF.

Judged by abundance, this clone is medium-sized. This chain connects TRBV4-2 to TRBJ2-1; 14 nucleotides match TRBD2. Germline assignment: CDR1 LGHNA and CDR2 YNFKEQ. The CDR3 sequence is 18 residues long. Trimming took 4 bases from V and 3 from J; bases not matched to a gene: 8. For the CDR3, the DNA is TGTGCCAGCAGCCGACTAGCGGGGGGGCCATTCAGCTACAATGAGCAGTTCTTC. Translation: CASSRLAGGPFSYNEQFF.

This clone was recorded a few times. This rearrangement joins TRBV5-6 to TRBJ2-3; TRBD2 matches 8 bases. V was clipped by 3 bases and J by 4 bases; unmatched bases: 4. This CDR3 contains 14 residues. In germline, CDR1 is SGHDT, CDR2 YYEEEE. The DNA of the CDR3 is TGTGCCAGCAGCTGGGGACTAGAGGCAGATACGCAGTATTTT. This codes for CASSWGLEADTQYF.